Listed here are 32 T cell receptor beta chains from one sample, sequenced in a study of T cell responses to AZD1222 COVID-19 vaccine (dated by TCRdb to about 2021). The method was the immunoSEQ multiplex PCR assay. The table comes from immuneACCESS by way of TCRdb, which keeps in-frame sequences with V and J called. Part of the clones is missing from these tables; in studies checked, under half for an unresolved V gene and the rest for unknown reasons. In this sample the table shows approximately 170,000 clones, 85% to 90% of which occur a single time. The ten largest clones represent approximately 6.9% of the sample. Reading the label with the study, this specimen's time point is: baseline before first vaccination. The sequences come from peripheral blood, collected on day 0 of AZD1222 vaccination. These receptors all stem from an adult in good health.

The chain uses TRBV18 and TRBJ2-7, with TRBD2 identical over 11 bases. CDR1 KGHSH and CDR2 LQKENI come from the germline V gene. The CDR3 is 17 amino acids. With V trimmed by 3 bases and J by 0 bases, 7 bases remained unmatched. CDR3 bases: TGTGCCAGCTCACCCGTGCCGGGACTAGCGGACTCCTACGAGCAGTACTTC. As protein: CASSPVPGLADSYEQYF.

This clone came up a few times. The CDR3 reads CASSAGTTTDTQYF. In DNA form, the CDR3 reads TGTGCCAGCAGTGCCGGGACCACCACAGATACGCAGTATTTT. The chain uses TRBV6-2 or TRBV6-3 and TRBJ2-3; D may be TRBD1 or TRBD2 (5 bases each). The CDR3 consists of 14 residues. The germline CDR1 and CDR2 sequences are MNHEY and SVGEGT. V was trimmed by 5 bases and J by 2 bases, leaving 11 bases between them.

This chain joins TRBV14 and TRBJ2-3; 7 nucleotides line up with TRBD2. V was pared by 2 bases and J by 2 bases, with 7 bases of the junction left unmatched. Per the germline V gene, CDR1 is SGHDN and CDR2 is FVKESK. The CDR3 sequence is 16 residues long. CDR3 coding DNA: TGTGCCAGCAGCCAACGGATAGCGGGTGACACAGATACGCAGTATTTT. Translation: CASSQRIAGDTDTQYF.

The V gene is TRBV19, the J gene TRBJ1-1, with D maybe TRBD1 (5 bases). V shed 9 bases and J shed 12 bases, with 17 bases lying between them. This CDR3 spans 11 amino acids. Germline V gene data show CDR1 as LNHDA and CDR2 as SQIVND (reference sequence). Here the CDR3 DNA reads TGTGCCAGCCATGCCGCGAGGACAACTTTCTTT. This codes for CASHAARTTFF.

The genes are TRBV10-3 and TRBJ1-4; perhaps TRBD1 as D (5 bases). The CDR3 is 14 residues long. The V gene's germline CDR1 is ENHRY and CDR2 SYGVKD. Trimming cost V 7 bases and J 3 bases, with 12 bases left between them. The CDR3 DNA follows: TGTGCCATCAAAGACAGAGTTGCTAATGAAAAACTGTTTTTT. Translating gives CAIKDRVANEKLFF.

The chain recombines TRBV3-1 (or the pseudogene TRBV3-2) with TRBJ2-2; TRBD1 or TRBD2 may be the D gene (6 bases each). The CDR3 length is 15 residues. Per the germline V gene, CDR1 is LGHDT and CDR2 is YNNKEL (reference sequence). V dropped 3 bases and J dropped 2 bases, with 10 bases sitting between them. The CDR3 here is CASSQGGENTGELFF. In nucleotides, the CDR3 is TGTGCCAGCAGCCAGGGGGGCGAAAACACCGGGGAGCTGTTTTTT.

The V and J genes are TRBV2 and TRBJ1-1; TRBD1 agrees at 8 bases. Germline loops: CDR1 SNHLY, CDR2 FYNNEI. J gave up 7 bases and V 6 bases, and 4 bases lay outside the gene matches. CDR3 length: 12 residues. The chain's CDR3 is CASSDRGLEAFF. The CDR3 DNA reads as TGTGCCAGCAGCGACAGGGGCCTTGAAGCTTTCTTT.

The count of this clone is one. The CDR3 loop reads CAISEAGSTYEQYV. In DNA form, the CDR3 reads TGTGCCATCAGTGAGGCGGGATCCACCTACGAGCAGTACGTC. The chain links TRBV10-3 to TRBJ2-7; D is perhaps TRBD2 (6 bases). The CDR3 runs to 14 residues. CDR1 is ENHRY and CDR2 is SYGVKD in the germline V gene. Trimming removed 2 bases from V and 2 bases from J, with 10 bases in between.

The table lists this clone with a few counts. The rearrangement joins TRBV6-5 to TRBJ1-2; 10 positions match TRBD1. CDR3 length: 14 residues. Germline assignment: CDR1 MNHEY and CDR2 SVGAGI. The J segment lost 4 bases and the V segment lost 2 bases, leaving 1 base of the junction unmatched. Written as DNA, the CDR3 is TGTGCCAGCAGTTACGGACAGGGGGTCTATGGCTACACCTTC. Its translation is CASSYGQGVYGYTF.

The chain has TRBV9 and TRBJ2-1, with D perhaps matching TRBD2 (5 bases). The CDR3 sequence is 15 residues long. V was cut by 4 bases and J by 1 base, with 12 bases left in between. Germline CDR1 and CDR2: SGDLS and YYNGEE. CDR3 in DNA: TGTGCCAGCAGCCTCGGACTTGGTTCCTACAATGAGCAGTTCTTC. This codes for CASSLGLGSYNEQFF.

The CDR3 nucleotides are TGTGCCAGCAGTGAAAGGGCGGGGGGGCGGTCACCCCTCCACTTT. Translated, it gives CASSERAGGRSPLHF. V is TRBV2 and J is TRBJ1-6, with D tentatively TRBD1 (6 bases). V lost 2 bases and J lost 10, with 15 bases in between. From germline, CDR1 is SNHLY and CDR2 FYNNEI. There are 15 residues in the CDR3. Full variable domain (remainder filled in from reference TRBV2 and TRBJ1-6): EPEVTQTPSHQVTQMGQEVILRCVPISNHLYFYWYRQILGQKVEFLVSFYNNEISEKSEIFDDQFSVERPDGSNFTLKIRSTKLEDSAMYFCASSERAGGRSPLHFGNGTRLTVT.

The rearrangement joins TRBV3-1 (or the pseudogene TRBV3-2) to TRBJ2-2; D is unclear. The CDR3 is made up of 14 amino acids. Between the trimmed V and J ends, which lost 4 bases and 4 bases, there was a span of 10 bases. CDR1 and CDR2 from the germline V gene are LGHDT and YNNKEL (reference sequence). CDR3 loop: CASSLLSSTGELFF. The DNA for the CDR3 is TGTGCCAGCAGCCTACTCAGTAGCACCGGGGAGCTGTTTTTT.

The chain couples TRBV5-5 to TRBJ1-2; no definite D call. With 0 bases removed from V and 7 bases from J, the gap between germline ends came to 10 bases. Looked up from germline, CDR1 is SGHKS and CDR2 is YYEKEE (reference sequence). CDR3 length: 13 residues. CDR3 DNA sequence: TGTGCCAGCAGCTTGGGGGTCGAGGGTGGCTACACCTTC. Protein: CASSLGVEGGYTF.

As DNA, the CDR3 is TGTGCCAGCAGTTTACAGGGCCACGAGCAGTACTTC. Its translation: CASSLQGHEQYF. The chain combines TRBV27 with TRBJ2-7; possible D gene TRBD1, 5 bases. The CDR3 sequence is 12 residues long. Trimming removed 2 bases at V and 5 bases at J, with 7 bases between. The germline CDR1 and CDR2 sequences are MNHEY and SMNVEV (reference sequence).

The CDR3 loop is CASSHGTSASTDTQYF. CDR3 DNA: TGCGCCAGCAGCCACGGGACTAGCGCGAGCACAGATACGCAGTATTTT. This chain connects TRBV5-1 to TRBJ2-3, with 10 bases matching TRBD2. V lost 4 bases and J lost 0; bases outside the gene matches: 5. CDR3 length equals 16 residues. Germline CDR1 is SGHRS and CDR2 is YFSETQ.

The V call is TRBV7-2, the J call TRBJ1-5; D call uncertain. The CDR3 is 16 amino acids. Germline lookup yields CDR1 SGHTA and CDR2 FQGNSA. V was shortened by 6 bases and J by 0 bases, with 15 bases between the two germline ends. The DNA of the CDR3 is TGTGCCAGCAGTTCCGGTACCGCAGATAGCAATCAGCCCCAGCATTTT. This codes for CASSSGTADSNQPQHF.

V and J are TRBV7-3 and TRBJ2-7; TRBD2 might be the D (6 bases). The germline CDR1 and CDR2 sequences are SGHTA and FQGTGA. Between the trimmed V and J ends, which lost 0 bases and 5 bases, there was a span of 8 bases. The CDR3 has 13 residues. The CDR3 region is CASSLTPGDEQYF. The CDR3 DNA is TGTGCCAGCAGCTTAACGCCGGGGGACGAGCAGTACTTC. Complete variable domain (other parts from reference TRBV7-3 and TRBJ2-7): GAGVSQTPSNKVTEKGKYVELRCDPISGHTALYWYRQSLGQGPEFLIYFQGTGAADDSGLPNDRFFAVRPEGSVSTLKIQRTERGDSAVYLCASSLTPGDEQYFGPGTRLTVT.

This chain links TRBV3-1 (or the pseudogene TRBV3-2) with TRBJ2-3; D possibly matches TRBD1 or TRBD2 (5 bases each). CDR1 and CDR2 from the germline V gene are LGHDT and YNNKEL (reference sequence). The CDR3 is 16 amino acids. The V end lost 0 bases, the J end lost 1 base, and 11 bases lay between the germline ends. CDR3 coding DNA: TGTGCCAGCAGCCAAGATCGGCGAGGGGGCACAGATACGCAGTATTTT. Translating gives CASSQDRRGGTDTQYF.

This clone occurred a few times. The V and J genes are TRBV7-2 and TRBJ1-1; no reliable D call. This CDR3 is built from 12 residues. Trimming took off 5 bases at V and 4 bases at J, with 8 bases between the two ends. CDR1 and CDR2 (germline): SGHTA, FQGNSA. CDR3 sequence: CASSPPVTEAFF. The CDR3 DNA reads TGTGCCAGCAGCCCCCCTGTCACTGAAGCTTTCTTT.

Here the CDR3 DNA reads TGTGCCAGCAGGGACCCTAACAGGTCTCGGGAAAAACTGTTTTTT. Its protein product is CASRDPNRSREKLFF. This rearrangement joins TRBV2 to TRBJ1-4, with a weak D call TRBD1 (5 bases). Germline CDR1 and CDR2: SNHLY and FYNNEI. V dropped 6 bases and J dropped 8 bases, with 19 bases sitting between them. The CDR3 contains 15 residues.

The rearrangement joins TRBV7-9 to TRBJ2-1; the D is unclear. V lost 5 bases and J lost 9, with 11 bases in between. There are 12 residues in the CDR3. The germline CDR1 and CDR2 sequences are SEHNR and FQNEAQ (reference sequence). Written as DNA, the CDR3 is TGTGCCAGCAGCCTGGCCAGCGTTGAGCAGTTCTTC. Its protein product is CASSLASVEQFF.

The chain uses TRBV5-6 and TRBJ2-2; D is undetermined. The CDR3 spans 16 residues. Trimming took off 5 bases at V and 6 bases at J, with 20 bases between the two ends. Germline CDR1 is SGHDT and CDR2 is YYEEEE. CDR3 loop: CASSSLVIGGAGELFF. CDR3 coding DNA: TGTGCCAGCAGTTCTTTAGTGATCGGTGGGGCCGGGGAGCTGTTTTTT.

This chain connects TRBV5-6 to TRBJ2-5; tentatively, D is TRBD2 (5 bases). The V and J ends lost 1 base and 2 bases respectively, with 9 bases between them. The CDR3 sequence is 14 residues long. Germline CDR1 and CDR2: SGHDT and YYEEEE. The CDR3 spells CASSLSDYQETQYF. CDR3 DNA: TGTGCCAGCAGCTTGAGTGACTATCAAGAGACCCAGTACTTC.

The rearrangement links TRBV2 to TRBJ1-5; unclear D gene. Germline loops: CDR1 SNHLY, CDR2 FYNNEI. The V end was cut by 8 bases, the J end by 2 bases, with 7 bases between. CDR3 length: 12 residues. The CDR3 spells CASGEGNQPQHF. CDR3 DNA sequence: TGTGCCAGCGGAGAGGGCAATCAGCCCCAGCATTTT.

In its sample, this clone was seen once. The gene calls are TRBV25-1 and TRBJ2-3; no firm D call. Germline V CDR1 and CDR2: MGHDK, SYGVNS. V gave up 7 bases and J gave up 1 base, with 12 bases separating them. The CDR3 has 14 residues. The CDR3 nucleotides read TGTGCCAGCACCTTTACAGATGGCACAGATACGCAGTATTTT. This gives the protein CASTFTDGTDTQYF. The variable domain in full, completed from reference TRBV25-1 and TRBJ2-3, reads EADIYQTPRYLVIGTGKKITLECSQTMGHDKMYWYQQDPGMELHLIHYSYGVNSTEKGDLSSESTVSRIRTEHFPLTLESARPSHTSQYLCASTFTDGTDTQYFGPGTRLTVL.

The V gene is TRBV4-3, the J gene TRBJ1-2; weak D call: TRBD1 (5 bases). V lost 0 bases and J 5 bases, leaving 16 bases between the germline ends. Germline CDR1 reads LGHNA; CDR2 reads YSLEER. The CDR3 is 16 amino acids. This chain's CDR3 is CASSQEVEGLGYGYTF. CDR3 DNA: TGCGCCAGCAGCCAAGAAGTAGAGGGGTTAGGGTATGGCTACACCTTC.

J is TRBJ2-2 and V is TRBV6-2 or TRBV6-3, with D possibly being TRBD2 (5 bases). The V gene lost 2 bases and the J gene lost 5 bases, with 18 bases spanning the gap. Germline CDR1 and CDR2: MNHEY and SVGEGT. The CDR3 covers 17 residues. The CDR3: CASSYIPGLGSTGELFF. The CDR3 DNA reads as TGTGCCAGCAGTTACATCCCGGGGTTGGGTTCAACCGGGGAGCTGTTTTTT.

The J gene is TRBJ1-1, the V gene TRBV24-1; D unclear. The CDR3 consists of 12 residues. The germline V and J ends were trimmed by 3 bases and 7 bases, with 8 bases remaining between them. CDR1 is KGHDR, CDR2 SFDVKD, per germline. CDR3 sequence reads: CATSDNTREAFF. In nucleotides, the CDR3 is TGTGCCACCAGTGATAATACACGTGAAGCTTTCTTT.

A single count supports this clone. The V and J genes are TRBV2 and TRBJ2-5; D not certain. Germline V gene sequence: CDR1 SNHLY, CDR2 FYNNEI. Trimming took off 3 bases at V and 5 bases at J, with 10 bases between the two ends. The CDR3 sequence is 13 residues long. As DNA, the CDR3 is TGTGCCAGCAGTGAGGACCTAGGGGAGACCCAGTACTTC. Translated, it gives CASSEDLGETQYF.

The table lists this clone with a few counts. This chain's CDR3 is CASSRTEGETGELFF. The CDR3, as DNA: TGTGCCAGCAGCCGGACAGAGGGCGAGACCGGGGAGCTGTTTTTT. The chain uses TRBV3-1 (or the pseudogene TRBV3-2) and TRBJ2-2; D possibly corresponds to TRBD1 (6 bases). V was shortened by 4 bases and J by 5 bases, with 14 bases between the two germline ends. The CDR3 totals 15 residues. Per germline, CDR1 LGHDT and CDR2 YNNKEL (reference sequence).

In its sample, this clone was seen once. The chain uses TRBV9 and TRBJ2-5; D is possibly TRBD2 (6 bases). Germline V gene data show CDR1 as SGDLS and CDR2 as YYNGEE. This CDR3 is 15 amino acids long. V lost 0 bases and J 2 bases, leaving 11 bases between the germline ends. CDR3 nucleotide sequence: TGTGCCAGCAGCGTAGGGGGGGACTTTCAAGAGACCCAGTACTTC. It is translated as CASSVGGDFQETQYF.

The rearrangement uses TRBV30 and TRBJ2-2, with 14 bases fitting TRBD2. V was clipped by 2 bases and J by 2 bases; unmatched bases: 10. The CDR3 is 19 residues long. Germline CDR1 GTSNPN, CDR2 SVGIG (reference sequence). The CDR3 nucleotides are TGTGCCTGGAGTAGGACAAGGACTAGCGGGGGGACAAACACCGGGGAGCTGTTTTTT. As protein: CAWSRTRTSGGTNTGELFF. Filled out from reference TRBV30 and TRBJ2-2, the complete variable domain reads SQTIHQWPATLVQPVGSPLSLECTVEGTSNPNLYWYRQAAGRGLQLLFYSVGIGQISSEVPQNLSASRPQDRQFILSSKKLLLSDSGFYLCAWSRTRTSGGTNTGELFFGEGSRLTVL.